This T cell receptor (beta chain) was identified during a study of T cells in Graves' hyperthyroidism and ophthalmopathy. This CDR3 has 16 residues. Losses at the gene ends were 6 bases for V and 3 bases for J; bases not matched to a gene: 8. Germline V gene lookup returns CDR1 KGHDR and CDR2 SFDVKD. The definition of stable Graves' hyperthyroidism was no ophthalmopathy progression within 18 months. The PBMCs had their origin in more than 9.5 ml of fresh peripheral blood. Template material for amplifying TCR beta CDR3 regions consisted of RNA transcripts. With the HTBI primer set, the TCR CDR3 went through a first round of RT-PCR. Each CDR3 protein gets one entry after TCRdb re-called the multiplex PCR reads with MiXCR. The sample has about 710,000 distinct CDR3 sequences, roughly 17% seen once.

The rearrangement links TRBV24-1 to TRBJ2-3, with 10 nucleotides matching TRBD2. The sample comprised blood. The source is a young man with Graves' hyperthyroidism. CDR3 protein: CATSQIAGGRTDTQYF. CDR3 DNA sequence: TGTGCCACCAGTCAAATAGCGGGGGGAAGGACAGATACGCAGTATTTT.